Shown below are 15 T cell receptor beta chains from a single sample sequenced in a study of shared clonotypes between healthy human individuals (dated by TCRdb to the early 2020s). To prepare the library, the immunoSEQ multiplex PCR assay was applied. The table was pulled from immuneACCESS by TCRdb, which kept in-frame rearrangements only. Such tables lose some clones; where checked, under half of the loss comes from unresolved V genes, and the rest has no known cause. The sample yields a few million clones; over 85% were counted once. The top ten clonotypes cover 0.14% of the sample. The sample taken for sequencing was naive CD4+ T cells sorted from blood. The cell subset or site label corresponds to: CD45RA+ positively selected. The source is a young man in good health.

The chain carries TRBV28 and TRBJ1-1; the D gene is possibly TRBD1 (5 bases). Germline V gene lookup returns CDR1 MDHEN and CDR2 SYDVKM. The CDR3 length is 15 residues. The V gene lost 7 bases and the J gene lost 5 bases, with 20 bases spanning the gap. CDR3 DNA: TGTGCCAGCATGGCCGCGTCTACGGGGGGGACTGAAGCTTTCTTT. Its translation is CASMAASTGGTEAFF. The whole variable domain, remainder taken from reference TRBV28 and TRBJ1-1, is DVKVTQSSRYLVKRTGEKVFLECVQDMDHENMFWYRQDPGLGLRLIYFSYDVKMKEKGDIPEGYSVSREKKERFSLILESASTNQTSMYLCASMAASTGGTEAFFGQGTRLTVV.

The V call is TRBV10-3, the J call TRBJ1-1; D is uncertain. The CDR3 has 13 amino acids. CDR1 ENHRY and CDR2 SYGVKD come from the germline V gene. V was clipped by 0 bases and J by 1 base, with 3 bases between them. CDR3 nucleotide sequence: TGTGCCATCAGTGAGTCAGAGAACACTGAAGCTTTCTTT. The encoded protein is CAISESENTEAFF.

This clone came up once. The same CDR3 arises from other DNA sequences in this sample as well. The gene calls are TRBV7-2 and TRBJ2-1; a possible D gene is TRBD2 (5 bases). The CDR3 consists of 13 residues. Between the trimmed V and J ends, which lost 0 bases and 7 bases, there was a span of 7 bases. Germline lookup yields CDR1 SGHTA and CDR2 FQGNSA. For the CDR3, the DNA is TGTGCCAGCAGCTTAGCTTCGGGAAATGAGCAGTTCTTC. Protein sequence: CASSLASGNEQFF.

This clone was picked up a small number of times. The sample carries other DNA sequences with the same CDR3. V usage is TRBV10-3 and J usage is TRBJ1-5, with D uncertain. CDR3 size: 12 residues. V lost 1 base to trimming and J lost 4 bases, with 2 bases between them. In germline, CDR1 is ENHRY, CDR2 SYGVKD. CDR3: CAISELNQPQHF. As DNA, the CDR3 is TGTGCCATCAGTGAGTTGAATCAGCCCCAGCATTTT.

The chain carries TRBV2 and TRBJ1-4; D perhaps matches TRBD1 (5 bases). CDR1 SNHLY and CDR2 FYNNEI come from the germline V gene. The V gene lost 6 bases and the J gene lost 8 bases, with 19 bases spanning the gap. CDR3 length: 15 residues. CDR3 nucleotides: TGTGCCAGCAGCCCCGAGGGGATAGGAGGAGAAAAACTGTTTTTT. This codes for CASSPEGIGGEKLFF.

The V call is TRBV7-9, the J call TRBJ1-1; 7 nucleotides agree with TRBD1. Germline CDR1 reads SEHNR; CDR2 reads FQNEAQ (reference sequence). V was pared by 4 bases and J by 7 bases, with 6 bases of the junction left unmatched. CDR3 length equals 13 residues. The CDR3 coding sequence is TGTGCCAGCAGCTCCCCGTGGGACAGTGAAGCTTTCTTT. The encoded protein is CASSSPWDSEAFF.

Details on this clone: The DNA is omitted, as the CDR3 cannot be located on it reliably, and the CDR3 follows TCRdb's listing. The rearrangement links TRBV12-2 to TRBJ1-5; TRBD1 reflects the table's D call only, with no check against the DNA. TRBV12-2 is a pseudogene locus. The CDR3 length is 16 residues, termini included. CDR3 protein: CASRTVFGQGNQPQHF.

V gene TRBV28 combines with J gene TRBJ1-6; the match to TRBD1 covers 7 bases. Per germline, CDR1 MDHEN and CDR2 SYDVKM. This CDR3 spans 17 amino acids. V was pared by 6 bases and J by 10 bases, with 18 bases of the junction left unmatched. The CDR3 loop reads CASRSTGTAFLESPLHF. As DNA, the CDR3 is TGTGCCAGCAGATCCACCGGGACAGCATTTTTAGAGTCACCCCTCCACTTT. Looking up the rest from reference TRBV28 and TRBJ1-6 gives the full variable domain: DVKVTQSSRYLVKRTGEKVFLECVQDMDHENMFWYRQDPGLGLRLIYFSYDVKMKEKGDIPEGYSVSREKKERFSLILESASTNQTSMYLCASRSTGTAFLESPLHFGNGTRLTVT.

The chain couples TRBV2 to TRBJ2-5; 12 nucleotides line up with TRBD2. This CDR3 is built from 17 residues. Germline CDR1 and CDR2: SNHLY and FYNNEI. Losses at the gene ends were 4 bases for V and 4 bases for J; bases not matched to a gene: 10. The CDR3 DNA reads TGTGCCAGCAGTGCGGCCTCGCTAGCGGGGGGGCGAGAGACCCAGTACTTC. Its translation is CASSAASLAGGRETQYF.

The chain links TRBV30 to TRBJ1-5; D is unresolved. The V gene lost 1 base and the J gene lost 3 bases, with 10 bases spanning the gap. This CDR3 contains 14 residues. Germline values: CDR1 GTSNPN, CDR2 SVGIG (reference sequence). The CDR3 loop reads CAWSADRPNQPQHF. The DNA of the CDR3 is TGTGCCTGGAGTGCGGACCGACCCAATCAGCCCCAGCATTTT.

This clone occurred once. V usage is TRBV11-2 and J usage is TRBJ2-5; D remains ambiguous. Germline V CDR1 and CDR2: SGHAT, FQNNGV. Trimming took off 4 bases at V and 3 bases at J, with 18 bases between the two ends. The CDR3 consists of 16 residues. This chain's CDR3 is CASSSRTPANKETQYF. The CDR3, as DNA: TGTGCCAGCAGCTCCCGGACGCCAGCCAATAAAGAGACCCAGTACTTC.

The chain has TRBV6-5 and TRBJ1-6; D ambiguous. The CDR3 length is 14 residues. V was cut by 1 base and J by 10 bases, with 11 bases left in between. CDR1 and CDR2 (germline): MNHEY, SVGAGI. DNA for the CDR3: TGTGCCAGCAGTTACTTTCAAAGGCTCTCACCCCTCCACTTT. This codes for CASSYFQRLSPLHF.

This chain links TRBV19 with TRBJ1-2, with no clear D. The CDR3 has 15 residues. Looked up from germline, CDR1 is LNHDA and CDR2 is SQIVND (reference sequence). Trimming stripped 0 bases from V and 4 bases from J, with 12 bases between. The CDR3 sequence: CASSIEATETYGYTF. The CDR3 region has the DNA TGTGCCAGTAGTATAGAAGCCACCGAAACCTATGGCTACACCTTC.

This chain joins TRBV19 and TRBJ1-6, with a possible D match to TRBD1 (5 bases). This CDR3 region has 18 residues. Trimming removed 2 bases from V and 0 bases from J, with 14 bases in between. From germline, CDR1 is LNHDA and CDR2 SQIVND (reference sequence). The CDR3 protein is CASSIRHYDSSYNSPLHF. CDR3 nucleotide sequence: TGTGCCAGTAGTATAAGACACTACGACAGCTCCTATAATTCACCCCTCCACTTT.

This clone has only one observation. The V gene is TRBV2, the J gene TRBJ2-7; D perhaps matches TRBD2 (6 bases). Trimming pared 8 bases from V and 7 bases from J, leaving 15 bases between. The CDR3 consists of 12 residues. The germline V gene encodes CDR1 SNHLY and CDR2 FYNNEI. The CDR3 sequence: CASLGGGGEQYF. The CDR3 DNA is TGTGCCAGCCTCGGGGGTGGTGGTGAGCAGTACTTC.